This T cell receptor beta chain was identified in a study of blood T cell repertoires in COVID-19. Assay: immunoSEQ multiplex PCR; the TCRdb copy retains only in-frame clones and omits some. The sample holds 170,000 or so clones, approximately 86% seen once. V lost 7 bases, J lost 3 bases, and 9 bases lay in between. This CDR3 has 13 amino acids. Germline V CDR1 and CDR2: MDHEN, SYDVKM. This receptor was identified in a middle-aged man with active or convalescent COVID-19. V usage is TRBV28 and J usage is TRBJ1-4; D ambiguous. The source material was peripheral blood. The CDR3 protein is CASKRVANEKLFF. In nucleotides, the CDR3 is TGTGCCAGCAAGCGGGTTGCTAATGAAAAACTGTTTTTT.